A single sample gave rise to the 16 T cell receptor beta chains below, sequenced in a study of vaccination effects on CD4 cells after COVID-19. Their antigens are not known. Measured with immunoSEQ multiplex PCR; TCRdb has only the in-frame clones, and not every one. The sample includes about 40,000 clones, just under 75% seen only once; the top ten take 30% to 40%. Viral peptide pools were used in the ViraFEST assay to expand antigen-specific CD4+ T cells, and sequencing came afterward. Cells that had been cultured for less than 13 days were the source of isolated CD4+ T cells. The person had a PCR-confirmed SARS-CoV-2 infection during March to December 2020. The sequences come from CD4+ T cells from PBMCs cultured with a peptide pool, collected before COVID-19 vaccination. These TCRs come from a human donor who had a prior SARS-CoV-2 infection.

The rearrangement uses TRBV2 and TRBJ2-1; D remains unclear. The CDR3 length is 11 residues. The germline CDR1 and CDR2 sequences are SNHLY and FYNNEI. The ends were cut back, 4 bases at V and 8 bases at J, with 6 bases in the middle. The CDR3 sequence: CASSGVDEQFF. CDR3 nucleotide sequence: TGTGCCAGCAGTGGAGTCGATGAGCAGTTCTTC.

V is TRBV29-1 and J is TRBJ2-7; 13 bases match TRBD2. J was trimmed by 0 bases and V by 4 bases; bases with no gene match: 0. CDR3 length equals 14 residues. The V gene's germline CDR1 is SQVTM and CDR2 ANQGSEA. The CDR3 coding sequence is TGCAGCGTTGGACTAGCGGGGGGCTCCTACGAGCAGTACTTC. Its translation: CSVGLAGGSYEQYF.

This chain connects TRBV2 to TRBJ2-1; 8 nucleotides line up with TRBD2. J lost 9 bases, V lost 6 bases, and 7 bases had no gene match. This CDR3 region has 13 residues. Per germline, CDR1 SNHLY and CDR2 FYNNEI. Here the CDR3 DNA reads TGTGCCAGCAGACCCATGGGACTAGGTGAGCAGTTCTTC. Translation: CASRPMGLGEQFF.

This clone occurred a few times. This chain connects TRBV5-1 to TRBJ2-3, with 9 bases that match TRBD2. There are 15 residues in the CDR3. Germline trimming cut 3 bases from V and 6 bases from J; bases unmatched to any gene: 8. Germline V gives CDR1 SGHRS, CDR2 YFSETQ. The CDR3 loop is CASSSQAGGQDTQYF. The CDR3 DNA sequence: TGCGCCAGCAGCTCCCAAGCGGGGGGCCAGGATACGCAGTATTTT.

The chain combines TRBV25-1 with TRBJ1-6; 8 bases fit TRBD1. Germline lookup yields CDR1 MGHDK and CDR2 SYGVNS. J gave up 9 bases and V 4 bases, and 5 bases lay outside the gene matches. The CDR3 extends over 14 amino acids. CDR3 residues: CASSGTGMGSPLHF. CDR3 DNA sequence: TGTGCCAGCAGTGGGACAGGGATGGGTTCACCCCTCCACTTT.

The CDR3 loop is CAISGTPTDTQYF. In DNA form, the CDR3 reads TGTGCCATCAGTGGAACTCCCACAGATACGCAGTATTTT. The chain carries TRBV10-3 and TRBJ2-3; no firm D call. Germline CDR1 is ENHRY and CDR2 is SYGVKD. Between the trimmed V and J ends, which lost 4 bases and 2 bases, there was a span of 7 bases. CDR3 length equals 13 residues.

For the CDR3, the DNA is TGCGCCAGCAGCTTGGTTGCTGAGACCCAGTACTTC. Translation gives CASSLVAETQYF. The chain carries TRBV5-1 and TRBJ2-5, with D unresolved. The CDR3 has 12 residues. Trimming took 0 bases from V and 5 from J, leaving 5 bases between them. Germline V CDR1 and CDR2: SGHRS, YFSETQ.

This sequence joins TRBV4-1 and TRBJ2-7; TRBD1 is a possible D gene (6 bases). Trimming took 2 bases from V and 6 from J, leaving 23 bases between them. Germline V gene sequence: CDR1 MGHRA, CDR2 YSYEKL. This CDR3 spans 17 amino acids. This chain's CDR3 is CASSQNTAGTTGFEQYF. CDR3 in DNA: TGCGCCAGCAGCCAAAATACTGCCGGGACGACAGGTTTCGAGCAGTACTTC.

Written as DNA, the CDR3 is TGTGCCAGCACTGCCGACAGGTTCCTTCAGCCCCAGCATTTT. This gives the protein CASTADRFLQPQHF. This chain joins TRBV6-5 and TRBJ1-5; a possible D gene is TRBD1 (6 bases). This CDR3 is built from 14 residues. The germline V gene has CDR1 MNHEY and CDR2 SVGAGI. V was cut by 7 bases and J by 6 bases, with 16 bases left in between.

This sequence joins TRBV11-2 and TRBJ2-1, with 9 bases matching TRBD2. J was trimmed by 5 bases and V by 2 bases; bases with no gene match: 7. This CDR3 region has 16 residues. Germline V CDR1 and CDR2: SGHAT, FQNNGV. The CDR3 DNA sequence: TGTGCCAGCAGCTTATGGGGTGCGGGGGGGAACAATGAGCAGTTCTTC. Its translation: CASSLWGAGGNNEQFF. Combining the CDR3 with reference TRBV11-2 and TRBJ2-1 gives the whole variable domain EAGVAQSPRYKIIEKRQSVAFWCNPISGHATLYWYQQILGQGPKLLIQFQNNGVVDDSQLPKDRFSAERLKGVDSTLKIQPAKLEDSAVYLCASSLWGAGGNNEQFFGPGTRLTVL.

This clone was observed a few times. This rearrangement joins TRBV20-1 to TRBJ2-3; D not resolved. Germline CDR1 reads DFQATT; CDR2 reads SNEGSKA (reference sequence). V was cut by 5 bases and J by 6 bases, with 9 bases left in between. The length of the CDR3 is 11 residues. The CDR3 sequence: CSASYTDTQYF. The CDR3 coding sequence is TGCAGTGCTTCCTACACGGATACGCAGTATTTT.

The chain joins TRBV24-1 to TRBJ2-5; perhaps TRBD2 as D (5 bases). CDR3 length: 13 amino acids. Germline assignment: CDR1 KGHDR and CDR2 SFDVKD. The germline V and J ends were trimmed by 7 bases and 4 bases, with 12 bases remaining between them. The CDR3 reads CATRDSRAETQYF. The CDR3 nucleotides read TGTGCCACCAGGGACTCTCGGGCAGAGACCCAGTACTTC.

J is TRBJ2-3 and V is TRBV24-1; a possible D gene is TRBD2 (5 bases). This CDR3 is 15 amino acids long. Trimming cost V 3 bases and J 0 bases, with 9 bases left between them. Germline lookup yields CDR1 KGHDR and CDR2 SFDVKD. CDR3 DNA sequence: TGTGCCACCAGTGATCCCCGGGGAAGCACAGATACGCAGTATTTT. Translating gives CATSDPRGSTDTQYF.

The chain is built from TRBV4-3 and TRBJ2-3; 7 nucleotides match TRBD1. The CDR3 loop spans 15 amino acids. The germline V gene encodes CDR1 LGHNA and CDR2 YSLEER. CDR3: CAAARTGHSTDTQYF. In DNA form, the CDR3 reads TGCGCAGCGGCAAGGACAGGCCATAGCACAGATACGCAGTATTTT.

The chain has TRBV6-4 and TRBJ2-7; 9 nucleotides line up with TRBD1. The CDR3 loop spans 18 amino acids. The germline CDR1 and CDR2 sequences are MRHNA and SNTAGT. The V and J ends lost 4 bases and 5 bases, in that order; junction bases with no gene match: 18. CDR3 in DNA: TGTGCCAGCAGTGGATCCCGTATAACAGGGGGCAATAACGACGAGCAGTACTTC. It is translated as CASSGSRITGGNNDEQYF.

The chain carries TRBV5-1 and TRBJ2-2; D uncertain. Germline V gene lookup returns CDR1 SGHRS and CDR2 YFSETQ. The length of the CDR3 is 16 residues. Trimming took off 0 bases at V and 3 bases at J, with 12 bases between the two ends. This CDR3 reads CASSLAADSHTGELFF. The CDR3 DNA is TGCGCCAGCAGCTTGGCGGCAGATAGTCACACCGGGGAGCTGTTTTTT.